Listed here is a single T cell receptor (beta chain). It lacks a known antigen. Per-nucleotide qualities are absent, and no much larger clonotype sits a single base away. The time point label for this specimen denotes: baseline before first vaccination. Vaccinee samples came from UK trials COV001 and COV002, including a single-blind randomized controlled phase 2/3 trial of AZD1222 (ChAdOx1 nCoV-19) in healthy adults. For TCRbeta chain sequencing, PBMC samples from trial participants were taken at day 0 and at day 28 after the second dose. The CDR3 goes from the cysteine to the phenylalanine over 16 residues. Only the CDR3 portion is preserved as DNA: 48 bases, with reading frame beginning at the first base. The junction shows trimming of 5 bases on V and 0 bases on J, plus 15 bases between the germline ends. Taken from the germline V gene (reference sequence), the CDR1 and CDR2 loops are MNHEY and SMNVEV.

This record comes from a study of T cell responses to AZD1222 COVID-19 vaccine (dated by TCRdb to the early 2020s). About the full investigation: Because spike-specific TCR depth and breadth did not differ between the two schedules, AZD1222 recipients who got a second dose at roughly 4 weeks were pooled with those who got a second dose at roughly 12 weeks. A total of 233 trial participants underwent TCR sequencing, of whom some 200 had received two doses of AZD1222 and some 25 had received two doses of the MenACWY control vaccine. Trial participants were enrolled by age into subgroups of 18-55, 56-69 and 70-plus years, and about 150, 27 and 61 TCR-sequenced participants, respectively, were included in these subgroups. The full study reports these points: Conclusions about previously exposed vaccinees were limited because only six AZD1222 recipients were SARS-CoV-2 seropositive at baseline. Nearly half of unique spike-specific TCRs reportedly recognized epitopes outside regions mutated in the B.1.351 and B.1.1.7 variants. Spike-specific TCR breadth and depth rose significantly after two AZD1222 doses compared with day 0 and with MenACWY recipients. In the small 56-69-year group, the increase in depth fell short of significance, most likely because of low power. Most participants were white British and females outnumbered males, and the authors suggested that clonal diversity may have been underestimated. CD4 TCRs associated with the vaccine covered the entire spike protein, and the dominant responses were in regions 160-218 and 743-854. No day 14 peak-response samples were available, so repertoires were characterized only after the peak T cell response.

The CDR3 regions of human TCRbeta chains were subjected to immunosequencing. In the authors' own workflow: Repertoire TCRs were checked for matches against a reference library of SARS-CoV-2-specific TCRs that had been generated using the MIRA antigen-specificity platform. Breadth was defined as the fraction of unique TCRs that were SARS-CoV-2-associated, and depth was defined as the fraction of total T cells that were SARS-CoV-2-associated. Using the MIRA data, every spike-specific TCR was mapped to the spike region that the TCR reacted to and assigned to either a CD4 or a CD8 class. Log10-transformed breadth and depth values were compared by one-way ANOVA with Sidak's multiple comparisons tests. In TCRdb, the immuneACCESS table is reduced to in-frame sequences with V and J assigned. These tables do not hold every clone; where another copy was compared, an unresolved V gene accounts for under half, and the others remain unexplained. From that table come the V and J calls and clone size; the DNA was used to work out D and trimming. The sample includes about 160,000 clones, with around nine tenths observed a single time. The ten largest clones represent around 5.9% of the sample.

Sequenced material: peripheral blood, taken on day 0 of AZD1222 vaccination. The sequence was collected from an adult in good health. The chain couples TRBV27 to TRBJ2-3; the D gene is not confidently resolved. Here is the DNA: TGTGCCAGCAGTGGGTCACAGTCGTCTAGCACAGATACGCAGTATTTT. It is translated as CASSGSQSSSTDTQYF.